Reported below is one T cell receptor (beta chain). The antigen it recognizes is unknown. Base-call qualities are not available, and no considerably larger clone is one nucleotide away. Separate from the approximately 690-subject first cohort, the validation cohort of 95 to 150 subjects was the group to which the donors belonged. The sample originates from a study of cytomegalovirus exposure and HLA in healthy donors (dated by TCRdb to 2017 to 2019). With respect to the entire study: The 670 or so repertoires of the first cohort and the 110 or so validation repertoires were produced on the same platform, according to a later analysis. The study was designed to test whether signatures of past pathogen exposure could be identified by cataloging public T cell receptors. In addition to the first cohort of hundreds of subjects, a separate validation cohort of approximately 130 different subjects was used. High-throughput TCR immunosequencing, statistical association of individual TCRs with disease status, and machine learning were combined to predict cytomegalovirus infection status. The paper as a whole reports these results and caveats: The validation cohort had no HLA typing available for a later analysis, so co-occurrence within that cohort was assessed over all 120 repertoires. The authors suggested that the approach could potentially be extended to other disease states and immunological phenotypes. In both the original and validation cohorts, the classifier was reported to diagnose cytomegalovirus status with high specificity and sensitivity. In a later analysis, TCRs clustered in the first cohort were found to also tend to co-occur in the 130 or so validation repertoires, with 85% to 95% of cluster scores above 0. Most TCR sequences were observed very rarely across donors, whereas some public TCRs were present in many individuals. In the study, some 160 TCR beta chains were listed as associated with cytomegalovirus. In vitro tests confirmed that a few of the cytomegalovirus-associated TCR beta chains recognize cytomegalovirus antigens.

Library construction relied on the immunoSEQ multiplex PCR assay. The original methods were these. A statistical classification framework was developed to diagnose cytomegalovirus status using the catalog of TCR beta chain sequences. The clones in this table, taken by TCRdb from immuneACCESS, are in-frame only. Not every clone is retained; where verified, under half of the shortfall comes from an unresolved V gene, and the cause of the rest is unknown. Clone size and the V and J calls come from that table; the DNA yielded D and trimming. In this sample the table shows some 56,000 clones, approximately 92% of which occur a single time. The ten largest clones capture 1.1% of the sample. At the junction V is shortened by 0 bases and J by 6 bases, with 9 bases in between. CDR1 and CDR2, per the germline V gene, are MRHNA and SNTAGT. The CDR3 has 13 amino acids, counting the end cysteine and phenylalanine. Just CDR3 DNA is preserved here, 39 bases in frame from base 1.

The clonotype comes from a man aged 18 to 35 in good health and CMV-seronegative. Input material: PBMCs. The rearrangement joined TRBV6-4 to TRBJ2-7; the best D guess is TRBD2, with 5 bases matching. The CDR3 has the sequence CASSDSPEGEQYF. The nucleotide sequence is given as TGTGCCAGCAGTGACTCCCCTGAGGGCGAGCAGTACTTC.